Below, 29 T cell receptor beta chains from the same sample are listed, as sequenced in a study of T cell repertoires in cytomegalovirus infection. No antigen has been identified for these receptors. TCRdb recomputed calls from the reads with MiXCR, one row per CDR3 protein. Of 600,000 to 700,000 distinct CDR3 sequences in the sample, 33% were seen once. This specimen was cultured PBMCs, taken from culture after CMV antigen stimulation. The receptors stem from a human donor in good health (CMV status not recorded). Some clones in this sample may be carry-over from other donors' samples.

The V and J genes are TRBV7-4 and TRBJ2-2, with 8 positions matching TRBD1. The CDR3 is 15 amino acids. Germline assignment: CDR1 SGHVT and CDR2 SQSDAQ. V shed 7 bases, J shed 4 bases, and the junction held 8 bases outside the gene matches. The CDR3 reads CASTRRTGPTGELFF. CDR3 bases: TGTGCCAGCACCCGGAGGACAGGGCCCACCGGGGAGCTGTTTTTT.

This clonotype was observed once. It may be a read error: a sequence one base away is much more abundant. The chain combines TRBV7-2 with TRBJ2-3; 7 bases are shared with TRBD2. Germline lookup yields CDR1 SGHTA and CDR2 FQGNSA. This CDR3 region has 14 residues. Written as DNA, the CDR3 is TGTGCCAACAGCTTATTGGGAGGGCCAGATACGCAGTATTTT. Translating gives CANSLLGGPDTQYF.

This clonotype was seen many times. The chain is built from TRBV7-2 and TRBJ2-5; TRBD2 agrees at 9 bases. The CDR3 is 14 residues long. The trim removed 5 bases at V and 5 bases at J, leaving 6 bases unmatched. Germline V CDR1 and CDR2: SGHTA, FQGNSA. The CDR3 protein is CASSTSGSGETQYF. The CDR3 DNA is TGTGCCAGCAGCACTAGCGGGTCTGGGGAGACCCAGTACTTC. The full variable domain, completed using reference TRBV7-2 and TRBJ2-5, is GAGVSQSPSNKVTEKGKDVELRCDPISGHTALYWYRQSLGQGLEFLIYFQGNSAPDKSGLPSDRFSAERTGGSVSTLTIQRTQQEDSAVYLCASSTSGSGETQYFGPGTRLLVL.

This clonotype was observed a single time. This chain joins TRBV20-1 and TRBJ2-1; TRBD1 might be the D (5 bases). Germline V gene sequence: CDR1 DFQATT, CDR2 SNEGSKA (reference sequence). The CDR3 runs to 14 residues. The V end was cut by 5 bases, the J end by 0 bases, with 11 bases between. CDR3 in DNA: TGCAGTGCTCAAGGGGAAAGCTCCTACAATGAGCAGTTCTTC. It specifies CSAQGESSYNEQFF.

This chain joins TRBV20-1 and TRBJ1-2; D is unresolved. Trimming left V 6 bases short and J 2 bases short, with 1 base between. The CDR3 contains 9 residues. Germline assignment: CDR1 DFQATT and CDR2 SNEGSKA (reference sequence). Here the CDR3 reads CSANYGYTF. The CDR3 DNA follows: TGCAGTGCAAACTATGGCTACACCTTC.

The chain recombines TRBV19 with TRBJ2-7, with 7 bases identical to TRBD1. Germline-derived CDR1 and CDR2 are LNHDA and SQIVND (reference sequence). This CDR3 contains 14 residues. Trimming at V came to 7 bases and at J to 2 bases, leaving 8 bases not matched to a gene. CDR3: CASKSTGPPYEQYF. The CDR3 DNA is TGTGCCAGTAAGTCGACAGGGCCCCCCTACGAGCAGTACTTC.

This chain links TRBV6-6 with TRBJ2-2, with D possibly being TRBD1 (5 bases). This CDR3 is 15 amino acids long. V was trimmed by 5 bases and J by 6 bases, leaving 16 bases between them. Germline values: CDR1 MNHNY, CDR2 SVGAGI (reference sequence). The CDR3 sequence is CASSPLRTRSGELFF. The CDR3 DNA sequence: TGTGCCAGCAGTCCCTTAAGGACACGTTCCGGGGAGCTGTTTTTT.

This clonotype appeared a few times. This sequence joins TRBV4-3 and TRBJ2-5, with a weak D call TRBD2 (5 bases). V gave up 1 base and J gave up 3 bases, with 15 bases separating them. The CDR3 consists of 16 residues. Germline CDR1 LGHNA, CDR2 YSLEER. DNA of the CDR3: TGCGCCAGCAGCCAAGGTATTAGCGAGACTGAAGAGACCCAGTACTTC. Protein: CASSQGISETEETQYF.

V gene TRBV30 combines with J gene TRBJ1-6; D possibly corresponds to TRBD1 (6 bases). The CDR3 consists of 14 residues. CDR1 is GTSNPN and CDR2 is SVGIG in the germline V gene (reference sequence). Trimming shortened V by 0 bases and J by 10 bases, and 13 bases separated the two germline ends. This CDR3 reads CAWSVEAGASPLHF. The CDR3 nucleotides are TGTGCCTGGAGTGTAGAGGCAGGGGCATCACCCCTCCACTTT.

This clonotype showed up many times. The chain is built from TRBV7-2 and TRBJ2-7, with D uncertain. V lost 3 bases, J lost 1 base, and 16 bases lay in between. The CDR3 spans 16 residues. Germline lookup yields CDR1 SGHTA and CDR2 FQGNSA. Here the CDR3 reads CASSFVGVLYSYEQYF. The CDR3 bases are TGTGCCAGCAGCTTTGTTGGGGTTTTATATTCCTACGAGCAGTACTTC.

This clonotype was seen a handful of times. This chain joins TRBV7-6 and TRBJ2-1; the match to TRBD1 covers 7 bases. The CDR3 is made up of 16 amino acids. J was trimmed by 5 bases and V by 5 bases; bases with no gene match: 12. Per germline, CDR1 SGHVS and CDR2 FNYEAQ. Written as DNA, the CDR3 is TGTGCCAGCAGCCCGATACCTGGACAGGAAAACAATGAGCAGTTCTTC. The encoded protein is CASSPIPGQENNEQFF. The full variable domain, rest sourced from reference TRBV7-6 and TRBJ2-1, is GAGVSQSPRYKVTKRGQDVALRCDPISGHVSLYWYRQALGQGPEFLTYFNYEAQQDKSGLPNDRFSAERPEGSISTLTIQRTEQRDSAMYRCASSPIPGQENNEQFFGPGTRLTVL.

Here the CDR3 DNA reads TGCGCCAGCAGCCAAGGTTCGGGGGTCTACGAGCAGTACTTC. Protein product: CASSQGSGVYEQYF. The chain has TRBV4-1 and TRBJ2-7; TRBD2 might be the D (6 bases). CDR1 and CDR2 (germline): MGHRA, YSYEKL. Trimming cost V 1 base and J 3 bases, with 10 bases left between them. The length of the CDR3 is 14 residues.

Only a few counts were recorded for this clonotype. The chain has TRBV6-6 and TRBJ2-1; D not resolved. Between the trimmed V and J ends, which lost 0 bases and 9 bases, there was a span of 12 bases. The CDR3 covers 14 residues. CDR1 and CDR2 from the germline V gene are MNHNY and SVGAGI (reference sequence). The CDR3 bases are TGTGCCAGCAGTTACTCCGGGTATTTGTCTGAGCAGTTCTTC. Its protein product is CASSYSGYLSEQFF.

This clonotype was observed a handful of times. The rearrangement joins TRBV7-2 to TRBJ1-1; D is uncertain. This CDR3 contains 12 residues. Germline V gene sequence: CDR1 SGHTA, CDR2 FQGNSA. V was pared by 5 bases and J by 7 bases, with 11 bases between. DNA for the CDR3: TGTGCCAGCAGCCGCGGGCAGCATGAAGCTTTCTTT. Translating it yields CASSRGQHEAFF. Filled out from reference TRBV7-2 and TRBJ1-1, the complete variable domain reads GAGVSQSPSNKVTEKGKDVELRCDPISGHTALYWYRQSLGQGLEFLIYFQGNSAPDKSGLPSDRFSAERTGGSVSTLTIQRTQQEDSAVYLCASSRGQHEAFFGQGTRLTVV.

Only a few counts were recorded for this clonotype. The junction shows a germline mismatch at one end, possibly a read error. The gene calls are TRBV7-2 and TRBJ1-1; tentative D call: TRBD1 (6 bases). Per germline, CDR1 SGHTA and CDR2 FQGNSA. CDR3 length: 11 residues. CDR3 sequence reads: CASSPTDRPLF. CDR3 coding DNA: TGTGCCAGCAGCCCAACAGACAGGCCTCTCTTT. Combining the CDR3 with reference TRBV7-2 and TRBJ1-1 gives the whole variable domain GAGVSQSPSNKVTEKGKDVELRCDPISGHTALYWYRQSLGQGLEFLIYFQGNSAPDKSGLPSDRFSAERTGGSVSTLTIQRTQQEDSAVYLCASSPTDRPLFGQGTRLTVV.

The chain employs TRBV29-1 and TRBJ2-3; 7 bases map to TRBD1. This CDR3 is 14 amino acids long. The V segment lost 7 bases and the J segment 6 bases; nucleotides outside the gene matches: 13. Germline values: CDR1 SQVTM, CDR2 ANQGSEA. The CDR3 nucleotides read TGCAGCGCCCCGACAGGGTTTAATCTGGATACGCAGTATTTT. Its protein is CSAPTGFNLDTQYF.

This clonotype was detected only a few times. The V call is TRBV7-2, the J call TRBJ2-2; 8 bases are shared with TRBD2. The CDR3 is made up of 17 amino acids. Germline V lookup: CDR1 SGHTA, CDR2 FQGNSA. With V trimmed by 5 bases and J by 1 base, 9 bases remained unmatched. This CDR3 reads CASSILPSGLNTGELFF. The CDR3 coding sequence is TGTGCCAGCAGCATTCTTCCTAGCGGGTTGAACACCGGGGAGCTGTTTTTT.

The CDR3 DNA reads as TGTGCCAGCTATCGACTACGGGACAGCGGGACCTATGGCTACACCTTC. This translates into CASYRLRDSGTYGYTF. This chain joins TRBV2 and TRBJ1-2; 7 bases are a match to TRBD1. The CDR3 consists of 16 residues. The junction had 16 bases not matched to a gene; V was cut back by 8 bases and J by 4 bases. Germline loops: CDR1 SNHLY, CDR2 FYNNEI.

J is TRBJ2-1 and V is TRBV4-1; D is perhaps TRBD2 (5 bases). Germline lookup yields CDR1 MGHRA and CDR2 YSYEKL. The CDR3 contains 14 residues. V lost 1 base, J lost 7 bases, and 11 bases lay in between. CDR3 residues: CASSQVRGGNEQFF. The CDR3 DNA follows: TGCGCCAGCAGCCAAGTCCGGGGTGGGAATGAGCAGTTCTTC.

CDR3: CASSQKNSGTNYGYTF. CDR3 nucleotide sequence: TGTGCCAGCAGCCAAAAGAACTCAGGGACTAACTATGGCTACACCTTC. V and J are TRBV5-3 and TRBJ1-2, with D perhaps matching TRBD1 (5 bases). TRBV5-3 belongs to the ORF category, with a function that is uncertain. The V end was cut by 8 bases, the J end by 0 bases, with 20 bases between. This CDR3 has 16 residues.

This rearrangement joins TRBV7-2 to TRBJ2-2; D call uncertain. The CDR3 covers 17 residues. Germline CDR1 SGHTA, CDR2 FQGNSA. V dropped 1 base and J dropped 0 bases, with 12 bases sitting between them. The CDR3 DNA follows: TGTGCCAGCAGCTTAGGGGGTAGCCGAACGAACACCGGGGAGCTGTTTTTT. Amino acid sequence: CASSLGGSRTNTGELFF.

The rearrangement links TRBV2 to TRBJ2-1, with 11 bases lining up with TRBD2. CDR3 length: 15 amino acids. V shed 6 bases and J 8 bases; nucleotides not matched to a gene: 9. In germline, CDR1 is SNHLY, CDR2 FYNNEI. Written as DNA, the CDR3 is TGTGCCAGCAGCCCTACTAGCGGGGGCGGGCATGAGCAGTTCTTC. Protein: CASSPTSGGGHEQFF. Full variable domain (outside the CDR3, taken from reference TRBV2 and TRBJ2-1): EPEVTQTPSHQVTQMGQEVILRCVPISNHLYFYWYRQILGQKVEFLVSFYNNEISEKSEIFDDQFSVERPDGSNFTLKIRSTKLEDSAMYFCASSPTSGGGHEQFFGPGTRLTVL.

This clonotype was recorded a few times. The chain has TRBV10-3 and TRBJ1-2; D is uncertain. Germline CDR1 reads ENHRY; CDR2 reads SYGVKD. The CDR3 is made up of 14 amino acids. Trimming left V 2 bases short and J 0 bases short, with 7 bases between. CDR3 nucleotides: TGTGCCATCAGTGAGGGGCAGGCTAACTATGGCTACACCTTC. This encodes CAISEGQANYGYTF.

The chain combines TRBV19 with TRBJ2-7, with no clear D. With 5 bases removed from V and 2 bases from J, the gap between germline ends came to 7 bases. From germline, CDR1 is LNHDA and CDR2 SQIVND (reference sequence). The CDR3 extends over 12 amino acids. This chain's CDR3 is CASSEGTYEQYF. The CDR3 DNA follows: TGTGCCAGTAGTGAAGGGACCTACGAGCAGTACTTC.

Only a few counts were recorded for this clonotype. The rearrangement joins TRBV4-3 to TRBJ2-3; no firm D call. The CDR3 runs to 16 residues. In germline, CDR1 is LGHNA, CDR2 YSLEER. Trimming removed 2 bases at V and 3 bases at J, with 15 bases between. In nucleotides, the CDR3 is TGCGCCAGCAGCCAATACGCCTCACCGGCAACAGATACGCAGTATTTT. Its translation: CASSQYASPATDTQYF.

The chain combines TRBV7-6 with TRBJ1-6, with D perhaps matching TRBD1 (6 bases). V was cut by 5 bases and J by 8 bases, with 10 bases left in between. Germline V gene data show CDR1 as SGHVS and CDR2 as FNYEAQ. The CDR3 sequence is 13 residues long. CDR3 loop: CASSPYRDSPLHF. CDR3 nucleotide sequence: TGTGCCAGCAGCCCCTACAGGGATTCACCCCTCCACTTT.

The CDR3 nucleotides read TGCAGTGCTAGGTGGGAAGCTTTCTTT. It yields the protein CSARWEAFF. The chain employs TRBV20-1 and TRBJ1-1; D gene unclear. The germline V gene has CDR1 DFQATT and CDR2 SNEGSKA (reference sequence). This CDR3 spans 9 amino acids. V was shortened by 3 bases and J by 8 bases, with 4 bases between the two germline ends.

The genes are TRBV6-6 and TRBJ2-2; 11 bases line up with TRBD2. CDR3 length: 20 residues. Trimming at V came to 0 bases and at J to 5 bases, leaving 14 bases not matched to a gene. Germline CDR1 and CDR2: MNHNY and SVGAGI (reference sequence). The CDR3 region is CASSYSNLLAGGMRTGELFF. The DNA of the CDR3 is TGTGCCAGCAGTTACTCGAACCTCCTAGCGGGAGGTATGAGGACCGGGGAGCTGTTTTTT.

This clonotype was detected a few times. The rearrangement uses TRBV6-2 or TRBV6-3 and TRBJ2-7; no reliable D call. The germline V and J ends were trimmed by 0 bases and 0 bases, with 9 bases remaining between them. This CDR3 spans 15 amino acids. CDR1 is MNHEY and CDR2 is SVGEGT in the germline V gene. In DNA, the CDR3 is TGTGCCAGCAGTTACTCGGCGGCCTCCTCCTACGAGCAGTACTTC. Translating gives CASSYSAASSYEQYF.